Listed here are 27 T cell receptor beta chains from one sample, sequenced in a study of cytomegalovirus exposure and HLA in healthy donors (TCRdb year 2017). The library was built by means of the immunoSEQ multiplex PCR assay. A mixture of 60 forward primers for TCR Vbeta segments and 13 reverse primers for TCR Jbeta segments was used in the multiplex PCR. The source is immuneACCESS, and TCRdb retained only in-frame sequences with V and J called. Part of the clones is not carried over; for the studies checked, unresolved V genes explain less than half of this, and the remainder is unexplained. This sample comprises around 190,000 clones, 75% to 90% of them detected only once. The ten largest clones add up to around 0.98% of the sample. The source material was PBMCs. These receptors were collected from a boy younger than 10 in good health and CMV-seronegative.

The rearrangement joins TRBV6-1 to TRBJ1-1; 8 bases align to TRBD1. CDR1 is MNHNS, CDR2 SASEGT, per germline. This CDR3 comprises 14 residues. Unmatched junction bases numbered 6, after V lost 5 bases and J lost 4 bases. The DNA for the CDR3 is TGTGCCAGCAGTCTCCGGACAGGGAGCACTGAAGCTTTCTTT. Translation gives CASSLRTGSTEAFF.

The chain combines TRBV6-6 with TRBJ1-1; 9 bases are shared with TRBD1. Per germline, CDR1 MNHNY and CDR2 SVGAGI (reference sequence). V lost 5 bases, J lost 4 bases, and 8 bases stayed unmatched. This CDR3 region has 15 residues. In DNA form, the CDR3 reads TGTGCCAGCAGTGTTACAGGGGGCGCGGGCACTGAAGCTTTCTTT. Residues: CASSVTGGAGTEAFF.

This rearrangement joins TRBV6-1 to TRBJ2-4; D is perhaps TRBD1 (6 bases). Germline CDR1 is MNHNS and CDR2 is SASEGT. The CDR3 sequence is 15 residues long. With 4 bases removed from V and 6 bases from J, the gap between germline ends came to 16 bases. Here the CDR3 DNA reads TGTGCCAGCAGTGCGACAGACAGGATGGGAAACATTCAGTACTTC. Protein sequence: CASSATDRMGNIQYF.

The CDR3 loop reads CASSARGGTSGDTQYF. The CDR3, as DNA: TGTGCCAGCAGCGCGCGAGGGGGGACTAGCGGGGATACGCAGTATTTT. The chain is built from TRBV9 and TRBJ2-3; 12 bases map to TRBD2. Per the germline V gene, CDR1 is SGDLS and CDR2 is YYNGEE. V lost 3 bases and J lost 6; bases outside the gene matches: 8. The CDR3 runs to 16 residues. Combining the CDR3 with reference TRBV9 and TRBJ2-3 gives the whole variable domain DSGVTQTPKHLITATGQRVTLRCSPRSGDLSVYWYQQSLDQGLQFLIQYYNGEERAKGNILERFSAQQFPDLHSELNLSSLELGDSALYFCASSARGGTSGDTQYFGPGTRLTVL.

V is TRBV9 and J is TRBJ2-2; D possibly corresponds to TRBD1 (5 bases). This CDR3 contains 15 residues. Germline loops: CDR1 SGDLS, CDR2 YYNGEE. Trimming pared 3 bases from V and 6 bases from J, leaving 15 bases between. In DNA form, the CDR3 reads TGTGCCAGCAGCGAAACGGTAGGGGTCGCCGGGGAGCTGTTTTTT. Amino acid sequence: CASSETVGVAGELFF.

V gene TRBV6-1 combines with J gene TRBJ2-7; tentatively, D is TRBD2 (5 bases). Germline loops: CDR1 MNHNS, CDR2 SASEGT. The V gene lost 4 bases and the J gene lost 3 bases, with 16 bases spanning the gap. The CDR3 length is 15 residues. The DNA for the CDR3 is TGTGCCAGCAGTGTAAGCGGACCGGAGAACTACGAGCAGTACTTC. It specifies CASSVSGPENYEQYF.

This chain joins TRBV6-1 and TRBJ2-2; 7 bases fit TRBD1. The CDR3 covers 14 residues. Trimming cost V 2 bases and J 5 bases; bases outside gene matches: 2. The germline V gene encodes CDR1 MNHNS and CDR2 SASEGT. The DNA for the CDR3 is TGTGCCAGCAGTGAACAGGGGGTAACCGGGGAGCTGTTTTTT. Translated: CASSEQGVTGELFF.

This CDR3 is CAWSGDIFKTNEKLFF. CDR3 DNA: TGTGCCTGGAGTGGGGACATTTTCAAGACTAATGAAAAACTGTTTTTT. J is TRBJ1-4 and V is TRBV30, with D possibly matching TRBD1 (6 bases). This CDR3 region has 16 residues. The V and J ends lost 1 base and 2 bases respectively, with 14 bases between them. Per the germline V gene, CDR1 is GTSNPN and CDR2 is SVGIG (reference sequence).

The chain links TRBV11-2 to TRBJ2-7; 7 bases map to TRBD1. Trimming cost V 4 bases and J 2 bases; bases outside gene matches: 5. Germline lookup yields CDR1 SGHAT and CDR2 FQNNGV. The CDR3 consists of 14 residues. The CDR3 nucleotides are TGTGCCAGCAGCTCGCGACAGGGACCCTACGAGCAGTACTTC. The encoded protein is CASSSRQGPYEQYF. Full variable domain (rest looked up from reference TRBV11-2 and TRBJ2-7): EAGVAQSPRYKIIEKRQSVAFWCNPISGHATLYWYQQILGQGPKLLIQFQNNGVVDDSQLPKDRFSAERLKGVDSTLKIQPAKLEDSAVYLCASSSRQGPYEQYFGPGTRLTVT.

The chain employs TRBV7-6 and TRBJ1-6; 7 positions match TRBD1. This CDR3 has 14 amino acids. Trimming took 5 bases from V and 4 from J; bases not matched to a gene: 2. Per germline, CDR1 SGHVS and CDR2 FNYEAQ. CDR3 sequence (DNA): TGTGCCAGCAGCGGGACAGAGTATAATTCACCCCTCCACTTT. Translating gives CASSGTEYNSPLHF. The entire variable domain, with the rest obtained from reference TRBV7-6 and TRBJ1-6, is as follows: GAGVSQSPRYKVTKRGQDVALRCDPISGHVSLYWYRQALGQGPEFLTYFNYEAQQDKSGLPNDRFSAERPEGSISTLTIQRTEQRDSAMYRCASSGTEYNSPLHFGNGTRLTVT.

This chain uses TRBV5-4 with TRBJ2-7; 13 bases align to TRBD2. Trimming cost V 2 bases and J 2 bases; bases outside gene matches: 7. Germline V gives CDR1 SGHNT, CDR2 YYREEE (reference sequence). The CDR3 has 17 amino acids. The CDR3 protein is CASSFLQGLAGTYEQYF. CDR3 DNA: TGTGCCAGCAGCTTTCTTCAGGGACTAGCGGGAACCTACGAGCAGTACTTC.

The rearrangement uses TRBV19 and TRBJ1-4, with 8 bases identical to TRBD1. V lost 7 bases, J lost 2 bases, and 3 bases stayed unmatched. Germline CDR1 LNHDA, CDR2 SQIVND (reference sequence). CDR3 length equals 14 residues. CDR3 DNA sequence: TGTGCCAGTATGAACAGGGGGACTAATGAAAAACTGTTTTTT. Its translation: CASMNRGTNEKLFF.

The chain links TRBV6-1 to TRBJ2-5, with 8 bases lining up with TRBD2. V lost 7 bases, J lost 7 bases, and 11 bases stayed unmatched. Germline V gene sequence: CDR1 MNHNS, CDR2 SASEGT. There are 14 residues in the CDR3. The CDR3 sequence: CASNTIGLAGTQYF. CDR3 DNA sequence: TGTGCCAGCAACACCATTGGACTAGCAGGGACCCAGTACTTC.

This clone was seen a handful of times. This chain joins TRBV4-1 and TRBJ1-1; 7 nucleotides match TRBD1. Germline V CDR1 and CDR2: MGHRA, YSYEKL. V lost 4 bases to trimming and J lost 7 bases; unmatched junction nucleotides: 6. The CDR3 is 13 residues long. As DNA, the CDR3 is TGCGCCAGCAGCCCGGTAGGGGGCAGTGAAGCTTTCTTT. This encodes CASSPVGGSEAFF.

The V gene is TRBV28, the J gene TRBJ2-5, with 10 bases identical to TRBD2. After removal of 5 bases from V and 5 bases from J, the junction contained 8 bases not matched to a gene. CDR1 MDHEN and CDR2 SYDVKM come from the germline V gene. The CDR3 is made up of 15 amino acids. This CDR3 is CASSNIAGGRETQYF. The CDR3 DNA sequence: TGTGCCAGCAGTAACATAGCGGGGGGCCGGGAGACCCAGTACTTC.

The chain employs TRBV5-1 and TRBJ2-5; TRBD1 might be the D (6 bases). Germline V gene data show CDR1 as SGHRS and CDR2 as YFSETQ. V lost 0 bases to trimming and J lost 3 bases, with 9 bases between them. This CDR3 has 14 amino acids. For the CDR3, the DNA is TGCGCCAGCAGCTTGGCTTCAGGGGAAGAGACCCAGTACTTC. Translation gives CASSLASGEETQYF.

The J gene is TRBJ2-3, the V gene TRBV7-2, with a tentative D call TRBD1 (6 bases). The germline V gene encodes CDR1 SGHTA and CDR2 FQGNSA. This CDR3 is built from 17 residues. Trimming removed 5 bases at V and 2 bases at J, with 20 bases between. The CDR3 bases are TGTGCCAGCAGCAAGGCTAAGGGGGTAGCGAACACAGATACGCAGTATTTT. It specifies CASSKAKGVANTDTQYF.

The count of this clone is one. The V gene is TRBV6-1, the J gene TRBJ2-7; 10 positions agree with TRBD1. V lost 8 bases, J lost 4 bases, and 8 bases stayed unmatched. Germline lookup yields CDR1 MNHNS and CDR2 SASEGT. The length of the CDR3 is 14 residues. In DNA form, the CDR3 reads TGTGCCAGCGAAAGGACAGGGGGATATTACGAGCAGTACTTC. It encodes CASERTGGYYEQYF.

This clone was detected only a few times. This rearrangement joins TRBV7-9 to TRBJ1-1; maybe TRBD1 (6 bases). Germline CDR1 is SEHNR and CDR2 is FQNEAQ (reference sequence). V lost 10 bases and J 1 base, leaving 10 bases between the germline ends. This CDR3 spans 12 amino acids. CDR3 in amino acids: CATAQGNTEAFF. CDR3 coding DNA: TGTGCCACCGCACAGGGGAACACTGAAGCTTTCTTT.

V usage is TRBV6-1 and J usage is TRBJ1-1; TRBD1 matches 8 bases. V was pared by 6 bases and J by 1 base, with 4 bases of the junction left unmatched. The germline V gene has CDR1 MNHNS and CDR2 SASEGT. CDR3 length: 14 amino acids. CDR3 sequence reads: CASRQGVRNTEAFF. CDR3 sequence (DNA): TGTGCCAGCAGACAGGGGGTAAGGAACACTGAAGCTTTCTTT.

The rearrangement links TRBV7-9 to TRBJ2-1, with TRBD1 identical over 11 bases. The CDR3 is 14 residues long. V was pared by 4 bases and J by 9 bases, with 5 bases of the junction left unmatched. Germline CDR1 reads SEHNR; CDR2 reads FQNEAQ (reference sequence). CDR3 sequence: CASSYSGTGGEQFF. CDR3 nucleotide sequence: TGTGCCAGCAGCTATTCCGGGACAGGGGGTGAGCAGTTCTTC. Looking up the rest from reference TRBV7-9 and TRBJ2-1 gives the full variable domain: DTGVSQNPRHKITKRGQNVTFRCDPISEHNRLYWYRQTLGQGPEFLTYFQNEAQLEKSRLLSDRFSAERPKGSFSTLEIQRTEQGDSAMYLCASSYSGTGGEQFFGPGTRLTVL.

The J gene is TRBJ1-6, the V gene TRBV18; 8 positions agree with TRBD1. CDR3 length: 15 residues. Germline V gene sequence: CDR1 KGHSH, CDR2 LQKENI. V dropped 3 bases and J dropped 7; count of bases not matched to a gene: 5. The CDR3 loop is CASSPQGAVNSPLHF. The CDR3 bases are TGTGCCAGCTCACCCCAGGGGGCTGTAAATTCACCCCTCCACTTT.

V is TRBV28 and J is TRBJ2-7; D may be TRBD1 (6 bases). The CDR3 extends over 14 amino acids. The V gene's germline CDR1 is MDHEN and CDR2 SYDVKM. The V end was cut by 1 base, the J end by 12 bases, with 19 bases between. This CDR3 is CASSLSGQGPLWYF. In DNA, the CDR3 is TGTGCCAGCAGTTTATCGGGACAAGGACCTCTGTGGTACTTC.

This sequence joins TRBV6-5 and TRBJ2-5; weak D call: TRBD2 (5 bases). The CDR3 consists of 16 residues. Trimming cost V 4 bases and J 2 bases, with 17 bases left between them. Germline V gene lookup returns CDR1 MNHEY and CDR2 SVGAGI. The CDR3 loop is CASSSFRRTEQETQYF. Written as DNA, the CDR3 is TGTGCCAGCAGTTCCTTCAGGAGGACTGAACAAGAGACCCAGTACTTC.

This chain joins TRBV6-1 and TRBJ2-1; no firm D call. Per germline, CDR1 MNHNS and CDR2 SASEGT. There are 11 residues in the CDR3. V dropped 11 bases and J dropped 5 bases, with 10 bases sitting between them. This CDR3 reads CASRVDNEQFF. The DNA for the CDR3 is TGTGCCTCCCGGGTAGACAATGAGCAGTTCTTC.

This rearrangement joins TRBV27 to TRBJ1-4; D remains ambiguous. The V end lost 5 bases, the J end lost 0 bases, and 10 bases lay between the germline ends. The CDR3 extends over 15 amino acids. Per the germline V gene, CDR1 is MNHEY and CDR2 is SMNVEV (reference sequence). CDR3 in amino acids: CASSPGAATNEKLFF. The CDR3 nucleotides read TGTGCCAGCAGTCCGGGAGCAGCAACTAATGAAAAACTGTTTTTT.

The chain employs TRBV7-6 and TRBJ2-7, with a possible D match to TRBD1 (6 bases). V gave up 5 bases and J gave up 0 bases, with 11 bases separating them. From germline, CDR1 is SGHVS and CDR2 FNYEAQ. CDR3 length: 14 residues. The chain's CDR3 is CASSLTGTSYEQYF. The CDR3 DNA is TGTGCCAGCAGCCTAACAGGGACCTCCTACGAGCAGTACTTC.